The sequence of this T cell receptor beta chain was determined in a study of blood T cell repertoires in COVID-19. Study as a whole: The United States, Italy and Spain provided the acute and convalescent COVID-19 samples.

The CDR3 runs to 17 residues. Germline CDR1 and CDR2: SSHAT and FNYEAQ (reference sequence). As for this clone: One end of the junction does not line up with germline, which may come from a read error.

Per the original methods: The assay estimated nucleated cells by amplifying reference gene primers. Some clones are missing from TCRdb's copy, which holds only in-frame ones; the method was immunoSEQ multiplex PCR. The D gene and trimming were derived from the DNA, and the V and J assignments and clone size from that table. The sample records 200,000 to 250,000 clones, 87% being singletons. Adults between about 18 and 95 years of age took part from some 25 US areas. Clinical history as reported by participants underpinned cohort assignment. V and J are TRBV7-7 and TRBJ2-2, with 7 nucleotides matching TRBD2. Sequencing was performed on PBMCs or T cells enriched from blood (not recorded which). This receptor was taken from a woman in her twenties or thirties with acute COVID-19. CDR3 in amino acids: CASSLGTGGVLPGELFF. CDR3 nucleotide sequence: TGTGCTAGCAGCTTAGGTACGGGAGGAGTGCTGCCCGGGGAGCTGTTTTTT.